Listed below are T cell receptor beta chains from one sample, sequenced in a study of shared clonotypes between healthy human individuals. Produced via immunoSEQ multiplex PCR; TCRdb's table is partial and in-frame only. In the table there are more than 2,000,000 clones, around nine tenths of which are singletons. Sequenced input: naive CD4+ T cells sorted from blood. The receptors were sampled from a man younger than 30 in good health. Both conserved end residues are part of each CDR3. A D gene is named only where the DNA matches it firmly. Not all rows give a size; the values are once, few, many and, for expanded clones, a class.

CDR3aa: CASSWTLGGGLNTEAFF
CDR3nt: TGTGCCAGCAGCTGGACCCTAGGGGGAGGCTTGAACACTGAAGCTTTCTTT
j_gene: TRBJ1-1
v_gene: TRBV11-1
abundance: -
d_gene: -

CDR3aa: CSVVGRLGNTEAFF
CDR3nt: TGCAGCGTTGTAGGCAGGTTGGGAAACACTGAAGCTTTCTTT
j_gene: TRBJ1-1
v_gene: TRBV29-1
abundance: -
d_gene: -

CDR3aa: CASSQRAGGYNEQFF
CDR3nt: TGTGCCAGCAGCCAACGAGCGGGAGGGTACAATGAGCAGTTCTTC
j_gene: TRBJ2-1
v_gene: TRBV11-2
abundance: -
d_gene: TRBD2

CDR3aa: CAIRPDGRSSYEQYF
CDR3nt: TGTGCCATCAGGCCCGACGGAAGGAGCTCCTACGAGCAGTACTTC
j_gene: TRBJ2-7
v_gene: TRBV10-3
abundance: -
d_gene: -

CDR3aa: CASSLAAGVNTEAFF
CDR3nt: TGTGCCAGCAGCTTAGCGGCCGGGGTGAACACTGAAGCTTTCTTT
j_gene: TRBJ1-1
v_gene: TRBV7-9
abundance: -
d_gene: -

CDR3aa: CASRRETDFSYEQYF
CDR3nt: TGTGCCAGCAGGAGGGAGACAGACTTCTCCTACGAGCAGTACTTC
j_gene: TRBJ2-7
v_gene: TRBV2
abundance: -
d_gene: -

CDR3aa: CASSMWGTGGYTF
CDR3nt: TGTGCCAGTAGTATGTGGGGGACTGGTGGCTACACCTTC
j_gene: TRBJ1-2
v_gene: TRBV19
abundance: once
d_gene: -

CDR3aa: CASSRDFSTDTQYF
CDR3nt: TGTGCCAGCAGTAGGGACTTTAGCACAGATACGCAGTATTTT
j_gene: TRBJ2-3
v_gene: TRBV6-4
abundance: -
d_gene: -

CDR3aa: CASSFRSANTEAFF
CDR3nt: TGTGCCAGCAGCTTTAGATCGGCGAACACTGAAGCTTTCTTT
j_gene: TRBJ1-1
v_gene: TRBV7-2
abundance: once
d_gene: -

CDR3aa: CASSSRWDLKETQYF
CDR3nt: TGTGCCAGCAGCTCCCGTTGGGACTTGAAAGAGACCCAGTACTTC
j_gene: TRBJ2-5
v_gene: TRBV7-8
abundance: -
d_gene: -

CDR3aa: CARIPSFGHNEKLFF
CDR3nt: TGTGCCAGGATCCCCAGTTTCGGCCACAATGAAAAACTGTTTTTT
j_gene: TRBJ1-4
v_gene: TRBV21-1
abundance: -
d_gene: -

CDR3aa: CASTRQFYNSPLHF
CDR3nt: TGTGCCAGCACCCGACAGTTCTATAATTCACCCCTCCACTTT
j_gene: TRBJ1-6
v_gene: TRBV6-5
abundance: -
d_gene: -

CDR3aa: CASSRQGGNQPQHF
CDR3nt: TGTGCCAGCAGTCGCCAGGGGGGTAATCAGCCCCAGCATTTT
j_gene: TRBJ1-5
v_gene: TRBV6-5
abundance: -
d_gene: TRBD1

CDR3aa: CASSLVGGSGNQPQHF
CDR3nt: TGTGCCAGCAGTTTAGTGGGTGGGTCGGGTAATCAGCCCCAGCATTTT
j_gene: TRBJ1-5
v_gene: TRBV27
abundance: -
d_gene: -

CDR3aa: CASSAPAVQEETQYF
CDR3nt: TGTGCCAGCAGTGCCCCGGCCGTGCAAGAAGAGACCCAGTACTTC
j_gene: TRBJ2-5
v_gene: TRBV2
abundance: -
d_gene: -

CDR3aa: CASSPTRGGHPMPETQYF
CDR3nt: TGTGCCAGCAGCCCCACAAGGGGGGGACACCCAATGCCAGAGACCCAGTACTTC
j_gene: TRBJ2-5
v_gene: TRBV9
abundance: -
d_gene: -

CDR3aa: CASRTDSYEQYF
CDR3nt: TGTGCCAGCAGGACAGACTCCTACGAGCAGTACTTC
j_gene: TRBJ2-7
v_gene: TRBV7-9
abundance: -
d_gene: -

CDR3aa: CASTWTSGDGGDTQYF
CDR3nt: TGTGCCAGCACCTGGACTAGCGGGGATGGTGGAGATACGCAGTATTTT
j_gene: TRBJ2-3
v_gene: TRBV7-2
abundance: -
d_gene: TRBD2

CDR3aa: CASSIVSQTSYTF
CDR3nt: TGTGCCAGTAGTATAGTCTCACAGACCTCCTACACCTTC
j_gene: TRBJ1-2
v_gene: TRBV19
abundance: -
d_gene: -

CDR3aa: CASSLLAGGFTDTQYF
CDR3nt: TGTGCCAGCAGCTTACTAGCGGGGGGCTTCACAGATACGCAGTATTTT
j_gene: TRBJ2-3
v_gene: TRBV5-6
abundance: -
d_gene: TRBD2

CDR3aa: CASSEGLGTGYEQYF
CDR3nt: TGTGCCAGCAGTGAAGGGTTAGGGACAGGGTACGAGCAGTACTTC
j_gene: TRBJ2-7
v_gene: TRBV2
abundance: -
d_gene: TRBD1

CDR3aa: CASSSAGYYEQYF
CDR3nt: TGTGCCAGCAGCTCGGCCGGTTACTACGAGCAGTACTTC
j_gene: TRBJ2-7
v_gene: TRBV7-2
abundance: -
d_gene: -

CDR3aa: CASSLWGGVYEQYF
CDR3nt: TGTGCCAGCAGTTTGTGGGGGGGGGTCTACGAGCAGTACTTC
j_gene: TRBJ2-7
v_gene: TRBV27
abundance: -
d_gene: TRBD2

CDR3aa: CSVEGGVGLEQYF
CDR3nt: TGCAGCGTTGAGGGGGGCGTAGGCCTCGAGCAGTACTTC
j_gene: TRBJ2-7
v_gene: TRBV29-1
abundance: -
d_gene: -

CDR3aa: CASRRGGLTVEQYF
CDR3nt: TGTGCCAGCAGGCGGGGGGGCCTCACTGTCGAGCAGTACTTC
j_gene: TRBJ2-7
v_gene: TRBV6-1
abundance: -
d_gene: TRBD2

CDR3aa: CACRDGVYNEQFF
CDR3nt: TGTGCCTGCCGGGACGGAGTCTACAATGAGCAGTTCTTC
j_gene: TRBJ2-1
v_gene: TRBV30
abundance: -
d_gene: -

CDR3aa: CASRPRGLKNNGYEQYF
CDR3nt: TGTGCCAGCAGGCCGAGGGGACTGAAAAACAATGGCTACGAGCAGTACTTC
j_gene: TRBJ2-7
v_gene: TRBV28
abundance: -
d_gene: -

CDR3aa: CASREQGNSNQPQHF
CDR3nt: TGTGCCAGCAGAGAACAGGGGAATAGCAATCAGCCCCAGCATTTT
j_gene: TRBJ1-5
v_gene: TRBV6-1
abundance: -
d_gene: TRBD1

CDR3aa: CASSPADGLYGYTF
CDR3nt: TGTGCCAGCTCACCAGCCGACGGCCTATACGGCTACACCTTC
j_gene: TRBJ1-2
v_gene: TRBV18
abundance: -
d_gene: -

CDR3aa: CASSPRGSYNQPQHF
CDR3nt: TGTGCCAGCAGTCCGCGAGGGAGTTACAATCAGCCCCAGCATTTT
j_gene: TRBJ1-5
v_gene: TRBV28
abundance: -
d_gene: -

CDR3aa: CASSQDLRASGEAFF
CDR3nt: TGCGCCAGCAGCCAAGATCTGCGGGCTTCAGGTGAAGCTTTCTTT
j_gene: TRBJ1-1
v_gene: TRBV4-1
abundance: once
d_gene: -

CDR3aa: CASTRSGGAVAGELFF
CDR3nt: TGTGCCAGTACCCGTAGCGGGGGGGCGGTCGCCGGGGAGCTGTTTTTT
j_gene: TRBJ2-2
v_gene: TRBV19
abundance: -
d_gene: TRBD2

CDR3aa: CASSSRRGAANEKLFF
CDR3nt: TGTGCCAGTAGTTCCAGACGCGGGGCAGCTAATGAAAAACTGTTTTTT
j_gene: TRBJ1-4
v_gene: TRBV19
abundance: -
d_gene: -

CDR3aa: CASSLDAATIYF
CDR3nt: TGTGCCAGCAGCTTAGACGCAGCGACCATATATTTT
j_gene: TRBJ1-3
v_gene: TRBV7-8
abundance: -
d_gene: -

CDR3aa: CASSRGVANEKLFF
CDR3nt: TGCGCCAGCAGCCGTGGGGTGGCTAATGAAAAACTGTTTTTT
j_gene: TRBJ1-4
v_gene: TRBV5-1
abundance: -
d_gene: -